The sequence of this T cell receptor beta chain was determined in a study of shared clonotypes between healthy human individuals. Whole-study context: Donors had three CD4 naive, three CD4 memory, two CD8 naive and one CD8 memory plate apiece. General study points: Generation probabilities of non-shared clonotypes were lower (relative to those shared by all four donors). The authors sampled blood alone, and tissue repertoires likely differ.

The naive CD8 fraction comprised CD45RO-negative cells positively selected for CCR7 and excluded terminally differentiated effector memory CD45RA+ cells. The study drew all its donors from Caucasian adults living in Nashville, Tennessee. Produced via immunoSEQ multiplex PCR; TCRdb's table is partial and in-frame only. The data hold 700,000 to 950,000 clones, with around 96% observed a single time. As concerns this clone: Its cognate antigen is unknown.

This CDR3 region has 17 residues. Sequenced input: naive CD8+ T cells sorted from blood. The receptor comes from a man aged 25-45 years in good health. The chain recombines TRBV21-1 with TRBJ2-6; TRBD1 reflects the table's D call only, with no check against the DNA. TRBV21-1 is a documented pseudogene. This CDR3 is CASSPGQKLCGANVLTF. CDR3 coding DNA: TGTGCCAGCAGTCCGGGACAGAAGTTGTGTGGGGCCAACGTCCTGACTTTC.